Listed below are T cell receptor beta chains from one sample, sequenced in a study of blood T cell repertoires in COVID-19. TCRdb's table, derived via immunoSEQ multiplex PCR, lists solely in-frame clones and lacks some. The data show about 210,000 clones, with around 90% seen just once and more than 1.4% held by the top ten. Sequencing used peripheral blood. The receptors originated from a man younger than 35 with active or convalescent COVID-19. CDR3s include the opening cysteine and the closing phenylalanine or tryptophan. Fields, in order: CDR3 protein, CDR3 DNA, clone size, D gene, V gene, J gene. A D gene is named only where the DNA matches it firmly. Size values are once, few and many counts, or a class for expanded clones, and some rows have none.

CATSDTAGYGYTF	TGTGCCACCAGTGATACGGCCGGGTATGGCTACACCTTC	few	-	TRBV24-1	TRBJ1-2
CTSSPRGGRQETQYF	TGCACCAGCAGCCCAAGGGGGGGCCGACAAGAGACCCAGTACTTC	-	-	TRBV1	TRBJ2-5
CASRQGTSPSTPLHF	TGTGCCAGCAGACAGGGAACTTCACCCTCTACACCCCTCCACTTT	-	-	TRBV28	TRBJ1-6
CASSYGPPSYEQYF	TGTGCCAGCAGTTACGGCCCGCCTTCCTACGAGCAGTACTTC	-	-	TRBV6-5	TRBJ2-7
CASSYSTINTEAFF	TGTGCCAGCAGTTACTCCACAATCAACACTGAAGCTTTCTTT	-	-	TRBV6-5	TRBJ1-1
CASSLGTPYQPQHF	TGTGCCAGCAGCTTAGGTACACCTTATCAGCCCCAGCATTTT	-	-	TRBV7-9	TRBJ1-5
CASSRRGGPGELFF	TGTGCCAGCAGCCGAAGAGGAGGGCCGGGGGAGCTGTTTTTT	-	-	TRBV11-3	TRBJ2-2
CASSYATSGLYTGELFF	TGTGCCAGCAGTTACGCGACTAGCGGCCTGTACACCGGGGAGCTGTTTTTT	once	TRBD2	TRBV6-2/TRBV6-3	TRBJ2-2
CASSEGLPGNTIYF	TGTGCCAGCAGTGAAGGCCTCCCTGGAAACACCATATATTTT	-	-	TRBV25-1	TRBJ1-3
CASTWTGGIYGYTF	TGTGCCAGCACCTGGACAGGGGGGATCTATGGCTACACCTTC	-	TRBD1	TRBV6-5	TRBJ1-2
CASSQVTLTSTDTQYF	TGCGCCAGCAGCCAAGTGACTCTAACTAGCACAGATACGCAGTATTTT	few	-	TRBV4-1	TRBJ2-3
CASSLLAGVGTEAFF	TGTGCCAGCAGCTTATTGGCAGGGGTGGGCACTGAAGCTTTCTTT	-	-	TRBV7-8	TRBJ1-1
CAWRQTGQKETQYF	TGTGCCTGGAGACAGACGGGACAGAAAGAGACCCAGTACTTC	-	TRBD1	TRBV30	TRBJ2-5
CASSYGTVNSYNEQFF	TGCGCCAGCAGCTACGGGACAGTGAACTCCTACAATGAGCAGTTCTTC	-	TRBD1	TRBV5-1	TRBJ2-1
CASSSLQGRLVDEQFF	TGTGCCAGCAGTTCATTACAGGGTAGGCTCGTCGATGAGCAGTTCTTC	-	-	TRBV6-5	TRBJ2-1
CASRGVSGEGNTIYF	TGTGCCAGCAGGGGAGTATCGGGGGAAGGAAACACCATATATTTT	-	-	TRBV2	TRBJ1-3
CASSDRGTSGISEQFF	TGTGCCAGCAGTGACCGGGGGACTAGCGGGATTAGTGAGCAGTTCTTC	-	TRBD2	TRBV6-4	TRBJ2-1
CASSDSVAGGGSPLHF	TGTGCCAGCAGTGACTCCGTCGCAGGGGGCGGTTCACCCCTCCACTTT	few	TRBD1	TRBV6-4	TRBJ1-6
CASSPPGTGNYEQYF	TGTGCCAGCTCACCCCCCGGGACAGGGAACTACGAGCAGTACTTC	-	TRBD1	TRBV18	TRBJ2-7
CASSISSEEIYNEQFF	TGTGCCAGCAGCATCAGTTCCGAGGAGATCTACAATGAGCAGTTCTTC	once	-	TRBV25-1	TRBJ2-1
CASSLGGRGYGYTF	TGTGCCAGCAGCTTAGGAGGACGAGGGTATGGCTACACCTTC	-	-	TRBV7-2	TRBJ1-2
CASSIGGMAQETQYF	TGTGCCAGTAGTATAGGAGGCATGGCCCAAGAGACCCAGTACTTC	-	-	TRBV19	TRBJ2-5
CASSIGTAYSNQPQHF	TGTGCCAGTAGTATAGGGACAGCATATAGCAATCAGCCCCAGCATTTT	-	-	TRBV19	TRBJ1-5
CASSDRPGSPYNEQFF	TGTGCCAGCAGTGATCGTCCAGGGTCCCCTTACAATGAGCAGTTCTTC	-	-	TRBV25-1	TRBJ2-1
CASSNKHYGQPRTGNTIYF	TGTGCCAGCAGTAACAAACACTATGGACAGCCAAGGACGGGAAACACCATATATTTT	-	-	TRBV28	TRBJ1-3
CASSSSLEWYGYTF	TGTGCCAGCAGCTCCTCGTTGGAGTGGTATGGCTACACCTTC	-	-	TRBV7-9	TRBJ1-2
CSGLEGATGTEAFF	TGCAGCGGGTTGGAGGGGGCGACGGGCACTGAAGCTTTCTTT	-	TRBD1	TRBV29-1	TRBJ1-1
CASSLGGASYEQYF	TGTGCCAGCAGTCTCGGGGGGGCCTCCTACGAGCAGTACTTC	-	TRBD2	TRBV7-3	TRBJ2-7
CASSLTSGKETQYF	TGCGCCAGCAGCTTGACTAGCGGGAAGGAGACCCAGTACTTC	-	TRBD2	TRBV5-1	TRBJ2-5
CASSNNRGQGRDTQYF	TGTGCCAGTAGTAACAACAGGGGCCAGGGGAGGGATACGCAGTATTTT	-	-	TRBV19	TRBJ2-3
CASRRTGTGYTF	TGTGCCAGCAGGCGGACAGGGACGGGCTACACCTTC	once	TRBD1	TRBV6-5	TRBJ1-2
CASREDSEAGELFF	TGTGCCAGCAGAGAAGACAGTGAGGCCGGGGAGCTGTTTTTT	few	-	TRBV6-6	TRBJ2-2
CASSSGGGTQYF	TGTGCCAGCAGTTCAGGGGGCGGTACGCAGTATTTT	-	TRBD1	TRBV27	TRBJ2-3
CAWSGLAEAFF	TGTGCCTGGAGTGGGCTGGCTGAAGCTTTCTTT	-	-	TRBV30	TRBJ1-1
CASSLGLAPYNEQFF	TGTGCCAGCAGTTTAGGACTAGCCCCTTACAATGAGCAGTTCTTC	-	TRBD2	TRBV27	TRBJ2-1
CAWTVDRGYTF	TGTGCCTGGACTGTTGACAGGGGCTACACCTTC	-	-	TRBV30	TRBJ1-2
CASRESQPQHF	TGTGCCAGCCGAGAAAGTCAGCCCCAGCATTTT	-	-	TRBV6-7	TRBJ1-5
CASTQTGGTRTGELFF	TGTGCCAGTACCCAAACAGGGGGTACGCGCACCGGGGAGCTGTTTTTT	-	TRBD1	TRBV19	TRBJ2-2
CASSLTSGGLDEQYF	TGTGCCAGCAGTTTAACTAGCGGCGGTCTTGACGAGCAGTACTTC	-	TRBD2	TRBV27	TRBJ2-7